This T cell receptor beta chain was found in a study of shared clonotypes between healthy human individuals. Naive CD8 cells comprised CD45RO-negative, CCR7-positively selected cells, excluding terminally differentiated effector memory CD45RA+ cells. The CDR3 runs 15 residues. J gave up 8 bases and V 5 bases, and 13 bases lay outside the gene matches. The germline CDR1 and CDR2 sequences are MDHEN and SYDVKM. Sequenced by immunoSEQ multiplex PCR; TCRdb stores in-frame clones only, minus some. The table lists about 580,000 clones, 95% to 98% of them singletons. Material: naive CD8+ T cells sorted from blood. The gene calls are TRBV28 and TRBJ1-2, with TRBD1 identical over 8 bases. This TCR came from a man younger than 40 in good health. Here the CDR3 reads CASSPWTGFDRGYTF. CDR3 nucleotide sequence: TGTGCCAGCAGTCCTTGGACAGGGTTCGACCGGGGCTACACCTTC.